These 29 T cell receptor beta chains were sequenced from one sample in a study of blood T cell repertoires in COVID-19. Clones were sequenced by immunoSEQ multiplex PCR, and TCRdb holds only the in-frame ones, with some missing. The table lists fewer than 250,000 clones, 82% of them singletons. Specimen: peripheral blood. The receptors were sampled from a woman in her 70s with acute or convalescent COVID-19.

V usage is TRBV7-8 and J usage is TRBJ1-5; tentatively, D is TRBD1 (6 bases). In germline, CDR1 is SGHVS, CDR2 FQNEAQ. V dropped 1 base and J dropped 4 bases, with 8 bases sitting between them. This CDR3 is 14 amino acids long. The CDR3 DNA reads as TGTGCCAGCAGCTTAGGGACAGCGAATCAGCCCCAGCATTTT. Translation gives CASSLGTANQPQHF.

The chain combines TRBV4-1 with TRBJ2-7, with a weak D call TRBD2 (5 bases). Germline assignment: CDR1 MGHRA and CDR2 YSYEKL. The CDR3 is 15 residues long. V lost 1 base, J lost 2 bases, and 12 bases lay in between. CDR3 residues: CASSQGASRTYEQYF. The CDR3 nucleotides are TGCGCCAGCAGCCAAGGGGCTAGCCGTACCTACGAGCAGTACTTC.

J is TRBJ2-3 and V is TRBV9; 11 positions agree with TRBD2. Germline V CDR1 and CDR2: SGDLS, YYNGEE. The CDR3 consists of 19 residues. V lost 3 bases and J lost 0; bases outside the gene matches: 12. In DNA form, the CDR3 reads TGTGCCAGCAGCGCGCTAGCGGGGGGTGGGGGTACTAGCACAGATACGCAGTATTTT. Residues: CASSALAGGGGTSTDTQYF.

V gene TRBV3-1 (or the pseudogene TRBV3-2) combines with J gene TRBJ1-5; D may be TRBD1 (5 bases). Germline CDR1 is LGHDT and CDR2 is YNNKEL (reference sequence). The CDR3 is 15 residues long. With 4 bases removed from V and 4 bases from J, the gap between germline ends came to 14 bases. CDR3 nucleotides: TGTGCCAGCAGCCTGCGGGGCGGCGGGAATCAGCCCCAGCATTTT. Residues: CASSLRGGGNQPQHF.

The genes are TRBV2 and TRBJ1-5, with 7 bases that match TRBD1. CDR3 length: 15 residues. Looked up from germline, CDR1 is SNHLY and CDR2 is FYNNEI. V gave up 1 base and J gave up 7 bases; unmatched junction bases: 7. CDR3 region: CASSEVEGARQPQHF. CDR3 coding DNA: TGTGCCAGCAGTGAAGTGGAGGGGGCCCGACAGCCCCAGCATTTT.

V is TRBV5-4 and J is TRBJ2-1; 8 bases align to TRBD1. The CDR3 has 14 residues. J lost 3 bases, V lost 3 bases, and 2 bases had no gene match. The germline V gene encodes CDR1 SGHNT and CDR2 YYREEE (reference sequence). The CDR3 sequence: CASSSQGDYNEQFF. CDR3 in DNA: TGTGCCAGCAGCTCACAGGGGGACTACAATGAGCAGTTCTTC.

V and J are TRBV5-6 and TRBJ1-2; no clear D. Germline V gene sequence: CDR1 SGHDT, CDR2 YYEEEE. This CDR3 comprises 13 residues. V was clipped by 2 bases and J by 4 bases, with 9 bases between them. The CDR3 here is CASSLKRIYGYTF. The DNA of the CDR3 is TGTGCCAGCAGCTTAAAGCGGATCTATGGCTACACCTTC.

This sequence joins TRBV24-1 and TRBJ2-3, with TRBD2 as a possible D gene (5 bases). The CDR3 extends over 15 amino acids. The germline V and J ends were trimmed by 3 bases and 2 bases, with 11 bases remaining between them. The germline V gene encodes CDR1 KGHDR and CDR2 SFDVKD. The CDR3 protein is CATSDPLGLTDTQYF. The CDR3 DNA is TGTGCCACCAGTGATCCACTAGGTCTCACAGATACGCAGTATTTT.

This clone came up once. V gene TRBV28 combines with J gene TRBJ1-2; the match to TRBD1 covers 9 bases. CDR3 length: 16 residues. V lost 6 bases, J lost 3 bases, and 11 bases stayed unmatched. Germline assignment: CDR1 MDHEN and CDR2 SYDVKM. The CDR3 sequence: CASRPTTGTGYYGYTF. DNA of the CDR3: TGTGCCAGCAGACCAACTACCGGGACAGGGTACTATGGCTACACCTTC.

The chain is built from TRBV2 and TRBJ2-7; TRBD2 is a possible D gene (6 bases). The V end was cut by 6 bases, the J end by 0 bases, with 9 bases between. The germline CDR1 and CDR2 sequences are SNHLY and FYNNEI. The CDR3 is 13 residues long. The DNA of the CDR3 is TGTGCCAGCAGGGGGGGAGGCTCCTACGAGCAGTACTTC. Translating it yields CASRGGGSYEQYF.

V usage is TRBV18 and J usage is TRBJ1-4, with TRBD1 matching 7 bases. This CDR3 has 15 residues. In germline, CDR1 is KGHSH, CDR2 LQKENI. Losses at the gene ends were 4 bases for V and 0 bases for J; bases not matched to a gene: 2. The CDR3 DNA sequence: TGTGCCAGCTCACGACAGGGTGCAACTAATGAAAAACTGTTTTTT. This translates into CASSRQGATNEKLFF. Complete variable domain (other parts from reference TRBV18 and TRBJ1-4): NAGVMQNPRHLVRRRGQEARLRCSPMKGHSHVYWYRQLPEEGLKFMVYLQKENIIDESGMPKERFSAEFPKEGPSILRIQQVVRGDSAAYFCASSRQGATNEKLFFGSGTQLSVL.

On this clone: At the DNA level, this CDR3 is encoded by other sequences in the same sample as well. The chain carries TRBV5-4 and TRBJ2-2, with 11 bases that match TRBD2. This CDR3 is built from 18 residues. After removal of 0 bases from V and 0 bases from J, the junction contained 4 bases not matched to a gene. CDR1 is SGHNT, CDR2 YYREEE, per germline (reference sequence). The CDR3 protein is CASSLGLAGPTNTGELFF. CDR3 nucleotides: TGTGCCAGCAGCTTGGGACTAGCGGGGCCCACGAACACCGGGGAGCTGTTTTTT.

The V and J genes are TRBV19 and TRBJ2-3, with D possibly matching TRBD1 (6 bases). CDR1 LNHDA and CDR2 SQIVND come from the germline V gene (reference sequence). This CDR3 comprises 15 residues. V lost 3 bases and J 3 bases, leaving 13 bases between the germline ends. CDR3 protein: CASSIGTISTDTQYF. CDR3 DNA sequence: TGTGCCAGTAGTATCGGGACAATTAGTACAGATACGCAGTATTTT.

This chain joins TRBV5-4 and TRBJ1-6; 10 bases are a match to TRBD1. The V gene end was trimmed by 0 bases and the J gene end by 10 bases; junction bases not matched to a gene: 1. The CDR3 is 14 amino acids. Germline CDR1 and CDR2: SGHNT and YYREEE (reference sequence). CDR3 loop: CASSLETGGSPLHF. The CDR3 nucleotides read TGTGCCAGCAGCTTGGAGACAGGGGGCTCACCCCTCCACTTT.

The gene calls are TRBV5-6 and TRBJ2-3, with 7 bases lining up with TRBD1. The trim removed 4 bases at V and 4 bases at J, leaving 9 bases unmatched. The length of the CDR3 is 15 residues. Germline V gene sequence: CDR1 SGHDT, CDR2 YYEEEE. CDR3 DNA: TGTGCCAGCAGCCTGTATAACCAGGGGGCAGATACGCAGTATTTT. Protein sequence: CASSLYNQGADTQYF.

The chain has TRBV7-2 and TRBJ1-1; D remains ambiguous. CDR3 length: 13 residues. Germline values: CDR1 SGHTA, CDR2 FQGNSA. Between the trimmed V and J ends, which lost 2 bases and 3 bases, there was a span of 7 bases. The DNA for the CDR3 is TGTGCCAGCAGCTTAATGGGCTACACTGAAGCTTTCTTT. It is translated as CASSLMGYTEAFF.

This CDR3 is CASSHRDRAAGEQYF. CDR3 bases: TGTGCCAGCAGCCATAGAGACAGGGCGGCGGGCGAGCAGTACTTC. V gene TRBV3-1 (or the pseudogene TRBV3-2) combines with J gene TRBJ2-7, with 7 bases that match TRBD1. Looked up from germline, CDR1 is LGHDT and CDR2 is YNNKEL (reference sequence). This CDR3 comprises 15 residues. Trimming cost V 3 bases and J 6 bases; bases outside gene matches: 11.

The chain carries TRBV7-9 and TRBJ1-1; 9 bases are shared with TRBD1. V lost 3 bases, J lost 2 bases, and 7 bases stayed unmatched. The germline CDR1 and CDR2 sequences are SEHNR and FQNEAQ (reference sequence). The CDR3 length is 16 residues. The CDR3 nucleotides read TGTGCCAGCAGCTTTTCCACAGGGGGCGGAAACACTGAAGCTTTCTTT. This translates into CASSFSTGGGNTEAFF.

The chain combines TRBV7-9 with TRBJ2-2; TRBD1 is a possible D gene (5 bases). The CDR3 contains 14 residues. Trimming shortened V by 2 bases and J by 3 bases, and 7 bases separated the two germline ends. Per germline, CDR1 SEHNR and CDR2 FQNEAQ (reference sequence). The CDR3 is CASSLQGYTGELFF. CDR3 in DNA: TGTGCCAGCAGCTTACAGGGTTACACCGGGGAGCTGTTTTTT.

V usage is TRBV28 and J usage is TRBJ1-3; tentative D call: TRBD1 (6 bases). Trimming removed 7 bases from V and 7 bases from J, with 20 bases in between. This CDR3 is built from 15 residues. CDR1 is MDHEN, CDR2 SYDVKM, per germline. The CDR3 loop reads CASTIGGYLGNTIYF. For the CDR3, the DNA is TGTGCCAGCACCATAGGGGGATATCTCGGTAACACCATATATTTT.

The chain is built from TRBV30 and TRBJ1-5; D not certain. Germline V CDR1 and CDR2: GTSNPN, SVGIG (reference sequence). Deletions cut 2 bases from V and 7 bases from J, with 9 bases between. This CDR3 region has 12 residues. CDR3 in amino acids: CAWSRQAQPQHF. The CDR3 nucleotides read TGTGCCTGGAGTCGGCAGGCACAGCCCCAGCATTTT. The full variable domain, with the rest looked up from reference TRBV30 and TRBJ1-5, is SQTIHQWPATLVQPVGSPLSLECTVEGTSNPNLYWYRQAAGRGLQLLFYSVGIGQISSEVPQNLSASRPQDRQFILSSKKLLLSDSGFYLCAWSRQAQPQHFGDGTRLSIL.

This clone came up a few times. The chain is built from TRBV29-1 and TRBJ2-1, with 15 bases aligning to TRBD2. The trim removed 7 bases at V and 9 bases at J, leaving 4 bases unmatched. The CDR3 loop spans 13 amino acids. The germline CDR1 and CDR2 sequences are SQVTM and ANQGSEA. The CDR3 region has the DNA TGCAGCGCCATGGGACTAGCGGGGGGTGAGCAGTTCTTC. Protein sequence: CSAMGLAGGEQFF.

The chain is built from TRBV6-5 and TRBJ1-4; D remains ambiguous. Trimming took off 2 bases at V and 4 bases at J, with 5 bases between the two ends. Germline values: CDR1 MNHEY, CDR2 SVGAGI. CDR3 length: 13 residues. DNA for the CDR3: TGTGCCAGCAGTTACGTATTTAATGAAAAACTGTTTTTT. Protein product: CASSYVFNEKLFF.

The chain carries TRBV6-5 and TRBJ2-6; possibly TRBD2 for D (5 bases). Germline V CDR1 and CDR2: MNHEY, SVGAGI. Trimming cost V 4 bases and J 3 bases, with 13 bases left between them. The length of the CDR3 is 16 residues. The CDR3 loop is CASSWQEVYGANVLTF. CDR3 in DNA: TGTGCCAGCAGTTGGCAGGAGGTGTATGGGGCCAACGTCCTGACTTTC.

This clone was counted only a few times. The chain combines TRBV9 with TRBJ2-2; 14 bases line up with TRBD2. Unmatched junction bases numbered 5, after V lost 0 bases and J lost 7 bases. CDR1 and CDR2 from the germline V gene are SGDLS and YYNGEE. The CDR3 contains 17 residues. The CDR3 is CASSVGLAGGPGGELFF. CDR3 DNA sequence: TGTGCCAGCAGCGTAGGACTAGCGGGGGGGCCCGGCGGGGAGCTGTTTTTT. The full variable domain, in which reference TRBV9 and TRBJ2-2 provide the parts outside the CDR3, is DSGVTQTPKHLITATGQRVTLRCSPRSGDLSVYWYQQSLDQGLQFLIQYYNGEERAKGNILERFSAQQFPDLHSELNLSSLELGDSALYFCASSVGLAGGPGGELFFGEGSRLTVL.

The genes are TRBV5-8 and TRBJ2-7; 7 positions agree with TRBD2. The ends lost 2 bases at V and 3 bases at J; junction bases unmatched: 2. The CDR3 extends over 13 amino acids. The germline V gene encodes CDR1 SGHTS and CDR2 YDEGEE. The CDR3 nucleotides are TGTGCCAGCAGCTTAGGGAGGGACTACGAGCAGTACTTC. Translating gives CASSLGRDYEQYF.

This chain links TRBV29-1 with TRBJ1-3; D is perhaps TRBD1 (6 bases). The V gene's germline CDR1 is SQVTM and CDR2 ANQGSEA. Trimming took 3 bases from V and 3 from J, leaving 12 bases between them. The CDR3 totals 14 residues. The CDR3 reads CSVDQAGVGNTIYF. CDR3 in DNA: TGCAGCGTTGATCAGGCAGGGGTTGGAAACACCATATATTTT.

The chain links TRBV15 to TRBJ1-4, with D hard to call. Trimming left V 0 bases short and J 8 bases short, with 13 bases between. Germline lookup yields CDR1 LNHNV and CDR2 YYDKDF (reference sequence). The CDR3 has 15 residues. For the CDR3, the DNA is TGTGCCACCAGCAGAGATCGGGGAATAGGAGAAAAACTGTTTTTT. Protein sequence: CATSRDRGIGEKLFF.

The rearrangement joins TRBV4-2 to TRBJ1-1; 9 bases are shared with TRBD1. This CDR3 has 15 residues. Germline lookup yields CDR1 LGHNA and CDR2 YNFKEQ. The trim removed 4 bases at V and 7 bases at J, leaving 10 bases unmatched. For the CDR3, the DNA is TGTGCCAGCAGCCGAGAGAGGCGGACAGGGGATGAAGCTTTCTTT. Translation: CASSRERRTGDEAFF.